This T cell receptor beta chain stems from a study of tumor-infiltrating lymphocytes in oesophageal squamous cell carcinoma. Trimming left V 2 bases short and J 6 bases short, with 16 bases between. CDR3 length: 16 amino acids. Germline V CDR1 and CDR2: SGHTA, FQGNSA. TCRdb redid the calling of the PCR reads with MiXCR, one entry per CDR3 protein. The table includes tens of thousands of distinct CDR3 sequences, about 35% detected once. Specimen: esophageal tumor tissue. This receptor was taken from a male donor with esophageal squamous cell carcinoma. The chain joins TRBV7-2 to TRBJ2-2; possible D gene TRBD1, 6 bases. As DNA, the CDR3 is TGTGCCAGCAGCTTATTTGGGGCAGGGGTGGCCGGGGAGCTGTTTTTT. It translates to CASSLFGAGVAGELFF.